This TCR beta chain derives from a study of blood T cell repertoires in COVID-19. The authors' processing: It was from reference gene primer amplification that nucleated cell counts were estimated. TCRdb keeps only in-frame clones here, not all; method: immunoSEQ multiplex PCR. The DNA gave D and trimming, while V, J and clone size come from that table. This sample has 250,000 to 300,000 clones, with about 86% found just once. The TCR originated in an elderly man with acute or convalescent COVID-19. The sample was peripheral blood.

CDR3 in DNA: TGTGCCAGCAGCTTGGCGCGGGGACAAGAGACCCAGTACTTC. This translates into CASSLARGQETQYF. The genes are TRBV5-4 and TRBJ2-5; D perhaps matches TRBD2 (6 bases). CDR1 is SGHNT and CDR2 is YYREEE in the germline V gene (reference sequence). V shed 0 bases and J shed 2 bases, with 8 bases lying between them. CDR3 length: 14 amino acids. Using reference TRBV5-4 and TRBJ2-5 for the parts outside the CDR3, the full variable domain is ETGVTQSPTHLIKTRGQQVTLRCSSQSGHNTVSWYQQALGQGPQFIFQYYREEENGRGNFPPRFSGLQFPNYSSELNVNALELDDSALYLCASSLARGQETQYFGPGTRLLVL.